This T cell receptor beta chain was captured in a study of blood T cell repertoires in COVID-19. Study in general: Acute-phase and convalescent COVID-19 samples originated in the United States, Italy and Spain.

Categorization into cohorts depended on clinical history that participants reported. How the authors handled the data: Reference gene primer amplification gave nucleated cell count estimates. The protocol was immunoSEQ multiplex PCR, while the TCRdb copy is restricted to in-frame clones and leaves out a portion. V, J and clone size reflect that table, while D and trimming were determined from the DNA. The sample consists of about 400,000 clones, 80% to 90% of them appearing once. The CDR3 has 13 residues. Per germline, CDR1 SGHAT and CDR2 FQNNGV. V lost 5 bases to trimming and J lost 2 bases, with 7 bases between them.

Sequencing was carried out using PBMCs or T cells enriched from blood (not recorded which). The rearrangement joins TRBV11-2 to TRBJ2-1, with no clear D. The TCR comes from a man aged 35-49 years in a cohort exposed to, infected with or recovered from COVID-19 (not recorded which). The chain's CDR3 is CASSVEPYNEQFF. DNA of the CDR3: TGTGCCAGCAGCGTGGAGCCCTACAATGAGCAGTTCTTC.